The entry below describes one T cell receptor beta chain. Participants' own reports of clinical history determined their cohort assignment. CDR1 is LGHDT and CDR2 is YNNKEL in the germline V gene (reference sequence). V was pared by 8 bases and J by 4 bases, with 14 bases of the junction left unmatched. The CDR3 covers 16 residues. TCRdb's copy holds only in-frame clones and misses some; the assay was immunoSEQ multiplex PCR. The sample contains 250,000 to 350,000 clones, 88% of which appear only once. This record belongs to a study of blood T cell repertoires in COVID-19. This clonotype originated in a woman aged 45-60 years who had recovered from COVID-19. V usage is TRBV3-1 (or the pseudogene TRBV3-2) and J usage is TRBJ1-1; TRBD1 matches 9 bases. Material: PBMCs or T cells enriched from blood (not recorded which). The CDR3 protein is CASGQGFSFVATEAFF. In DNA form, the CDR3 reads TGTGCCAGCGGACAGGGGTTCTCGTTCGTGGCCACTGAAGCTTTCTTT.